Listed here are 25 T cell receptor beta chains from one sample, sequenced in a study of radiation and T cells in renal cell carcinoma. Time point: blood 2 weeks post-SBRT. The treatment: 15 Gy SBRT to primary tumor, nephrectomy 4 weeks later. Data came from immunoSEQ multiplex PCR; TCRdb stores just in-frame clones and leaves some out. The repertoire holds over 60,000 clones, with 65% to 90% as singletons. The sample here was blood, taken from a patient whose treatment included radiotherapy and nephrectomy. These receptors were taken from a woman between 45 and 60 years old with renal cell carcinoma.

The chain employs TRBV7-6 and TRBJ2-5, with TRBD2 matching over 14 bases. Germline-derived CDR1 and CDR2 are SGHVS and FNYEAQ. After removal of 3 bases from V and 4 bases from J, the junction contained 7 bases not matched to a gene. The CDR3 spans 17 residues. The CDR3 coding sequence is TGTGCCAGCAGCTTCACGACTAGCGGGGGGGCTCGAGAGACCCAGTACTTC. It is translated as CASSFTTSGGARETQYF.

The V gene is TRBV5-1, the J gene TRBJ1-3; 9 nucleotides line up with TRBD1. The germline V gene encodes CDR1 SGHRS and CDR2 YFSETQ. There are 16 residues in the CDR3. The V gene end was trimmed by 3 bases and the J gene end by 2 bases; junction bases not matched to a gene: 6. This chain's CDR3 is CASSWGQGEPGNTIYF. CDR3 nucleotide sequence: TGCGCCAGCAGCTGGGGACAGGGAGAACCTGGAAACACCATATATTTT.

The gene calls are TRBV7-2 and TRBJ2-1; the match to TRBD2 covers 8 bases. Germline V gene sequence: CDR1 SGHTA, CDR2 FQGNSA. This CDR3 spans 16 amino acids. The trim removed 6 bases at V and 13 bases at J, leaving 20 bases unmatched. The CDR3 loop is CASSLGGSGASRAQFF. DNA for the CDR3: TGTGCCAGCAGTCTTGGGGGTAGCGGGGCCTCCCGGGCCCAGTTCTTC. Full variable domain (remainder filled in from reference TRBV7-2 and TRBJ2-1): GAGVSQSPSNKVTEKGKDVELRCDPISGHTALYWYRQSLGQGLEFLIYFQGNSAPDKSGLPSDRFSAERTGGSVSTLTIQRTQQEDSAVYLCASSLGGSGASRAQFFGPGTRLTVL.

The chain uses TRBV7-2 and TRBJ2-7, with 7 bases identical to TRBD1. Trimming cost V 3 bases and J 6 bases; bases outside gene matches: 8. The germline V gene encodes CDR1 SGHTA and CDR2 FQGNSA. There are 14 residues in the CDR3. The DNA of the CDR3 is TGTGCCAGCAGCTTCCCGGGACAGTGGGCCGAGCAGTACTTC. Its translation: CASSFPGQWAEQYF.

This clone was counted a few times. The chain employs TRBV7-9 and TRBJ2-7, with TRBD1 matching over 7 bases. V was clipped by 5 bases and J by 2 bases; unmatched bases: 3. The germline CDR1 and CDR2 sequences are SEHNR and FQNEAQ (reference sequence). The CDR3 extends over 13 amino acids. The CDR3 nucleotides are TGTGCCAGCAGCCGGGACAGAACCTACGAGCAGTACTTC. Amino acid sequence: CASSRDRTYEQYF.

The chain uses TRBV6-5 and TRBJ2-3; D not resolved. V gave up 7 bases and J gave up 5 bases, with 10 bases separating them. Germline V gene lookup returns CDR1 MNHEY and CDR2 SVGAGI. This CDR3 region has 12 residues. The CDR3 region has the DNA TGTGCCAGCACCTCGTCGGGAGATACGCAGTATTTT. It yields the protein CASTSSGDTQYF.

V gene TRBV29-1 combines with J gene TRBJ2-3; the D gene is possibly TRBD2 (5 bases). Per the germline V gene, CDR1 is SQVTM and CDR2 is ANQGSEA. There are 14 residues in the CDR3. Between the trimmed V and J ends, which lost 5 bases and 2 bases, there was a span of 14 bases. CDR3: CSVTSAGPTDTQYF. CDR3 bases: TGCAGCGTTACTAGTGCCGGACCCACAGATACGCAGTATTTT.

The chain carries TRBV5-6 and TRBJ1-5; 7 nucleotides align to TRBD1. From germline, CDR1 is SGHDT and CDR2 YYEEEE. Trimming took 1 base from V and 2 from J; bases not matched to a gene: 3. CDR3 length: 15 residues. CDR3 in amino acids: CASSLSDRGNQPQHF. CDR3 nucleotide sequence: TGTGCCAGCAGCTTGTCAGACAGGGGCAATCAGCCCCAGCATTTT.

This chain uses TRBV10-3 with TRBJ2-6, with D perhaps TRBD1 or TRBD2 (5 bases each). CDR3 size: 13 residues. Trimming shortened V by 10 bases and J by 2 bases, and 9 bases separated the two germline ends. Germline V gene lookup returns CDR1 ENHRY and CDR2 SYGVKD. CDR3 region: CATMGPGANVLTF. DNA for the CDR3: TGTGCCACCATGGGACCTGGGGCCAACGTCCTGACTTTC.

V gene TRBV7-2 combines with J gene TRBJ2-7; D remains unclear. Germline V gene sequence: CDR1 SGHTA, CDR2 FQGNSA. Deletions cut 6 bases from V and 2 bases from J, with 11 bases between. CDR3 length equals 13 residues. CDR3 loop: CASSEVGPYEQYF. DNA of the CDR3: TGTGCCAGCAGTGAAGTGGGTCCCTACGAGCAGTACTTC.

This rearrangement joins TRBV9 to TRBJ2-5; perhaps TRBD2 as D (7 bases). Germline assignment: CDR1 SGDLS and CDR2 YYNGEE. V was clipped by 0 bases and J by 3 bases, with 12 bases between them. The CDR3 is 15 residues long. CDR3 bases: TGTGCCAGCAGCGTAGCTGGGGGGGCTAAAGAGACCCAGTACTTC. This sequence encodes CASSVAGGAKETQYF.

This clone has just one count. The chain recombines TRBV5-4 with TRBJ2-7; D is uncertain. From germline, CDR1 is SGHNT and CDR2 YYREEE (reference sequence). The CDR3 length is 12 residues. V was trimmed by 1 base and J by 7 bases, leaving 9 bases between them. DNA of the CDR3: TGTGCCAGCAGCTTGAACTCCCTGGAGCAGTACTTC. It yields the protein CASSLNSLEQYF. The complete variable domain, with remaining parts taken from reference TRBV5-4 and TRBJ2-7, reads ETGVTQSPTHLIKTRGQQVTLRCSSQSGHNTVSWYQQALGQGPQFIFQYYREEENGRGNFPPRFSGLQFPNYSSELNVNALELDDSALYLCASSLNSLEQYFGPGTRLTVT.

The genes are TRBV6-1 and TRBJ2-4; possibly TRBD2 for D (7 bases). The CDR3 is 12 amino acids. CDR1 MNHNS and CDR2 SASEGT come from the germline V gene. Trimming took off 11 bases at V and 8 bases at J, with 16 bases between the two ends. The CDR3 DNA reads TGTGCCGCGGGGGCTTCGTCAGACATTCAGTACTTC. Protein: CAAGASSDIQYF.

The sample holds one count of this clone. V gene TRBV28 combines with J gene TRBJ1-6, with no clear D. Germline CDR1 MDHEN, CDR2 SYDVKM. The CDR3 is made up of 15 amino acids. Trimming took off 6 bases at V and 13 bases at J, with 22 bases between the two ends. CDR3 bases: TGTGCCAGCAGCCCCGGTTCAGGCGAAGAATCCCCCCTCCACTTT. Translated: CASSPGSGEESPLHF.

This clone was observed a handful of times. The rearrangement links TRBV9 to TRBJ1-2; 7 bases map to TRBD1. The germline V gene has CDR1 SGDLS and CDR2 YYNGEE. CDR3 length equals 15 residues. The CDR3 nucleotides are TGTGCATCAATGGCAGGGACAGATCCGAACTATGGCTACACCTTC. Translating gives CASMAGTDPNYGYTF.

This clone appeared a single time. V is TRBV7-2 and J is TRBJ2-5, with D perhaps matching TRBD1 (5 bases). The CDR3 has 14 residues. Trimming pared 5 bases from V and 5 bases from J, leaving 15 bases between. Germline V gene lookup returns CDR1 SGHTA and CDR2 FQGNSA. DNA for the CDR3: TGTGCCAGCAGCCTCCTTTGGGGCCCCGAGACCCAGTACTTC. It yields the protein CASSLLWGPETQYF.

This clone was detected once. The rearrangement links TRBV9 to TRBJ2-3; either TRBD1 or TRBD2 may fit D (6 bases each). V lost 7 bases, J lost 2 bases, and 17 bases lay in between. Germline V gene sequence: CDR1 SGDLS, CDR2 YYNGEE. CDR3 length: 15 amino acids. The CDR3 reads CASAPKGGNTDTQYF. The CDR3 nucleotides are TGTGCCAGCGCTCCTAAGGGGGGAAACACAGATACGCAGTATTTT. Full variable domain (outside the CDR3, taken from reference TRBV9 and TRBJ2-3): DSGVTQTPKHLITATGQRVTLRCSPRSGDLSVYWYQQSLDQGLQFLIQYYNGEERAKGNILERFSAQQFPDLHSELNLSSLELGDSALYFCASAPKGGNTDTQYFGPGTRLTVL.

The chain joins TRBV28 to TRBJ1-2; 7 bases are shared with TRBD1. V was clipped by 3 bases and J by 0 bases; unmatched bases: 1. The CDR3 totals 14 residues. Germline CDR1 is MDHEN and CDR2 is SYDVKM. CDR3 nucleotide sequence: TGTGCCAGCAGTTTGACAGGGCCTAACTATGGCTACACCTTC. Translating gives CASSLTGPNYGYTF.

The rearrangement joins TRBV9 to TRBJ2-3, with 10 bases identical to TRBD1. J was trimmed by 2 bases and V by 1 base; bases with no gene match: 10. The CDR3 contains 18 residues. Germline assignment: CDR1 SGDLS and CDR2 YYNGEE. The CDR3 DNA is TGTGCCAGCAGCGTACCGGGACAGGGGTTAGCATTCACAGATACGCAGTATTTT. This codes for CASSVPGQGLAFTDTQYF.

The CDR3 bases are TGTGCCAGTACCAGGGGCAGGGGGCACGGCACTGAAGCTTTCTTT. Its protein is CASTRGRGHGTEAFF. The V and J genes are TRBV19 and TRBJ1-1; 8 bases fit TRBD1. J lost 4 bases, V lost 7 bases, and 11 bases had no gene match. CDR1 and CDR2 (germline): LNHDA, SQIVND (reference sequence). CDR3 length equals 15 residues.

The chain recombines TRBV7-9 with TRBJ2-7; tentative D call: TRBD2 (6 bases). Germline CDR1 reads SEHNR; CDR2 reads FQNEAQ (reference sequence). Trimming removed 5 bases at V and 0 bases at J, with 8 bases between. The length of the CDR3 is 13 residues. The CDR3 coding sequence is TGTGCCAGCAGCCTTAGCGGCTCCTACGAGCAGTACTTC. Protein: CASSLSGSYEQYF.

The chain is built from TRBV7-8 and TRBJ2-7; D might be TRBD1 or TRBD2, each matching 5 bases. V dropped 0 bases and J dropped 5 bases, with 8 bases sitting between them. The V gene's germline CDR1 is SGHVS and CDR2 FQNEAQ. CDR3 length: 13 residues. CDR3 region: CASSLAGADEQYF. CDR3 DNA: TGTGCCAGCAGCTTAGCCGGGGCGGACGAGCAGTACTTC. The full variable domain, completed using reference TRBV7-8 and TRBJ2-7, is GAGVSQSPRYKVAKRGQDVALRCDPISGHVSLFWYQQALGQGPEFLTYFQNEAQLDKSGLPSDRFFAERPEGSVSTLKIQRTQQEDSAVYLCASSLAGADEQYFGPGTRLTVT.

This clone has just one count. The chain uses TRBV27 and TRBJ1-2, with unresolved D. Germline V gene lookup returns CDR1 MNHEY and CDR2 SMNVEV (reference sequence). This CDR3 is built from 14 residues. V was pared by 2 bases and J by 4 bases, with 11 bases between. This CDR3 reads CASSLTGGTYGYTF. The CDR3 DNA follows: TGTGCCAGCAGTTTAACGGGCGGCACCTATGGCTACACCTTC.

The sample holds one count of this clone. V is TRBV9 and J is TRBJ2-2; D is possibly TRBD2 (6 bases). Trimming took 5 bases from V and 3 from J, leaving 11 bases between them. Germline V lookup: CDR1 SGDLS, CDR2 YYNGEE. The CDR3 has 14 residues. The CDR3 nucleotides are TGTGCCAGCAGAATGAGGGAGGACACCGGGGAGCTGTTTTTT. Amino acid sequence: CASRMREDTGELFF.

This clone has just one count. This chain links TRBV2 with TRBJ1-5; D perhaps matches TRBD1 (5 bases). The V gene lost 4 bases and the J gene lost 5 bases, with 12 bases spanning the gap. The germline V gene has CDR1 SNHLY and CDR2 FYNNEI. The CDR3 runs 14 residues. The CDR3 region is CASSGPGRDQPQHF. CDR3 sequence (DNA): TGTGCCAGCAGTGGGCCAGGCAGGGATCAGCCCCAGCATTTT.